The 2 T cell receptor beta chains listed next were all sequenced from one sample in a study of T cells in women clearing cervical HPV infection. Clones were sequenced by immunoSEQ multiplex PCR, and TCRdb holds only the in-frame ones, with some missing. This sample contains nearly 20,000 clones. The sequencing sample was made of blood buffy coat. Receptors originate from a woman between 18 and 70 years old with a cervical HPV16 infection that either progressed to CIN3+ or cleared (not recorded which).

CDR3 in amino acids: CASIQFPNTGELFF. The CDR3 bases that were read are TGTGCCAGCATCCAGTTCCCGAACACCGGGGAG. The V gene is TRBV6-2 or TRBV6-3, the J gene TRBJ2-2; D uncertain. The read ends 3 residues early relative to the CDR3; the germline J gene fills the gap. Germline V lookup: CDR1 MNHEY, CDR2 SVGEGT. This CDR3 comprises 14 residues. V lost 7 bases and J lost 0, with 9 bases in between.

As to this clone: The read finishes 3 residues shy of the CDR3 end, and the germline J gene is used to complete it. The chain joins TRBV30 to TRBJ1-5; tentatively, D is TRBD1 (6 bases). Between the trimmed V and J ends, which lost 4 bases and 2 bases, there was a span of 9 bases. The CDR3 covers 13 residues. CDR1 is GTSNPN, CDR2 SVGIG, per germline (reference sequence). CDR3 sequence: CAWTPGGNQPQHF. CDR3 DNA (partial): TGTGCCTGGACCCCAGGGGGCAATCAGCCC. Combining the CDR3 with reference TRBV30 and TRBJ1-5 gives the whole variable domain SQTIHQWPATLVQPVGSPLSLECTVEGTSNPNLYWYRQAAGRGLQLLFYSVGIGQISSEVPQNLSASRPQDRQFILSSKKLLLSDSGFYLCAWTPGGNQPQHFGDGTRLSIL.